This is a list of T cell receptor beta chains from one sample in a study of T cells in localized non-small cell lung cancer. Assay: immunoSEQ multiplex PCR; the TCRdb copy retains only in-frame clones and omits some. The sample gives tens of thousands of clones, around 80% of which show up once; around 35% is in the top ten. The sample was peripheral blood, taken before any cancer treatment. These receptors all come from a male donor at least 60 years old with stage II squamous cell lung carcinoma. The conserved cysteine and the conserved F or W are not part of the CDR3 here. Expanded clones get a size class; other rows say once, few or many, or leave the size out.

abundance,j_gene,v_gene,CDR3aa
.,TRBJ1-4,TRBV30,AWSVQGQGGEKLF
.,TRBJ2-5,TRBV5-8,ASSLGQQETQY
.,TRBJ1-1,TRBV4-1,ASSQGSTREAF
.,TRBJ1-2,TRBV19,ASSFGGPVIHGYT
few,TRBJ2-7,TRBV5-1,ASSLEGQGIYEQY
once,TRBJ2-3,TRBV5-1,ASTPASGGFGDTQY
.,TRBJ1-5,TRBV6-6,ASSYWQGGQPQH
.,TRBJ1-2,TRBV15,ATREGYGYT
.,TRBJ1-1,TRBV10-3,AISGAPDTEAF
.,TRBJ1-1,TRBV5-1,ASSFDRVVTEAF
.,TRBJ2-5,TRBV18,ASSRTVGETQY
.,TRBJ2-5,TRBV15,ATSRDHVETQY
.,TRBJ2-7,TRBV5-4,ASSLSPQRGHEQY
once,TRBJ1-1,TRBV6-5,ASSNNPGTNTEAF
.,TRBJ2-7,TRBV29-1,SVELRDRSSYEQY
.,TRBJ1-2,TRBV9,ASSEGGTDLYGYT
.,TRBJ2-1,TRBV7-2,ASSWRMNEQF
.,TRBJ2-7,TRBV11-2,ASRRTLTYEQY
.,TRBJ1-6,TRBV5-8,ASSSTDPLPLH
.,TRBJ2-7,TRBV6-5,ASSYSRTYEQY
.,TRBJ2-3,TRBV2,ASSLDGDTQY
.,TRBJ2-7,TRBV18,ASSSDEAFEQY
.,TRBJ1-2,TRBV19,ASSMRDRVHGYT